Described below is a single T cell receptor (beta chain) sequence and its context. The antigen is unknown. The CDR3 regions of TCR beta were amplified from RNA transcripts. The HTBI set primed first-round TCR CDR3 RT-PCR. TCRdb ran MiXCR on the multiplex PCR reads and lists one entry per CDR3 protein. The sample carries 300,000 to 400,000 distinct CDR3 sequences, under 20% recorded once. The sample belongs to a study of T cells in Graves' hyperthyroidism and ophthalmopathy. On the study more broadly: At initial diagnosis, before any treatment had begun, peripheral blood was obtained. Study observations and caveats: Blood shared most expanded thyroid clonotypes above 0.001.

The cohort's ophthalmopathy patients, a group with duration under 3 months, had a Clinical Activity Score of at least 3 and a NOSPECS grade of at least 4. Those patients with uncontrolled infection, other autoimmune disease, pregnancy or lactation were excluded. Looked up from germline, CDR1 is MNHNS and CDR2 is SASEGT. The ends were cut back, 4 bases at V and 2 bases at J, with 10 bases in the middle. This CDR3 is 14 amino acids long. V and J are TRBV6-1 and TRBJ2-3; D gene uncertain. Material: blood. The source is a man between 18 and 29 years old with Graves' ophthalmopathy. Here the CDR3 DNA reads TGTGCCAGCAGTGGGATAGGGATCACAGATACGCAGTATTTT. Translated, it gives CASSGIGITDTQYF.